These 16 T cell receptor beta chains share one sample of origin, sequenced in a study of type 1 regulatory T cells. From the reads, TCRdb called clonotypes with MiXCR, one entry per CDR3 protein. Here the sample spans approximately 90,000 distinct CDR3 sequences, roughly 31% being singletons. Input material: CD4+ T cells, either the whole sample or a sorted fraction (not recorded which). These TCRs come from a human donor in good health.

This clonotype occurred a few times. The chain carries TRBV20-1 and TRBJ2-3; TRBD2 matches at 8 bases. Germline CDR1 is DFQATT and CDR2 is SNEGSKA (reference sequence). V shed 7 bases and J 4 bases; nucleotides not matched to a gene: 4. The length of the CDR3 is 12 residues. Here the CDR3 DNA reads TGCAGTGGAGCGGGAGAGTCAGATACGCAGTATTTT. Its protein product is CSGAGESDTQYF.

The chain couples TRBV2 to TRBJ2-3; TRBD2 matches 9 bases. There are 14 residues in the CDR3. The V segment lost 7 bases and the J segment 5 bases; nucleotides outside the gene matches: 7. The germline V gene encodes CDR1 SNHLY and CDR2 FYNNEI. The CDR3 DNA follows: TGTGCCAGCAATCAGCGGGAGGTAGAAGATACGCAGTATTTT. It is translated as CASNQREVEDTQYF.

Regarding this clonotype: The CDR3 does not close with the conserved phenylalanine or tryptophan, likely indicating a read error. The chain uses TRBV5-1 and TRBJ2-5; D gene unclear. Trimming left V 2 bases short and J 2 bases short, with 7 bases between. The CDR3 has 13 residues. Germline CDR1 SGHRS, CDR2 YFSETQ. This CDR3 reads CASSFVEQETQYI. CDR3 bases: TGCGCCAGCAGCTTCGTGGAGCAAGAGACCCAGTACATC.

V gene TRBV5-1 combines with J gene TRBJ1-2; tentative D call: TRBD1 (5 bases). The V and J ends lost 0 bases and 7 bases respectively, with 10 bases between them. Germline V CDR1 and CDR2: SGHRS, YFSETQ. This CDR3 comprises 13 residues. The CDR3 coding sequence is TGCGCCAGCAGCTTGGGGGGGGAAGGTGGCTACACCTTC. Translating gives CASSLGGEGGYTF. Variable domain in full (rest from reference TRBV5-1 and TRBJ1-2): KAGVTQTPRYLIKTRGQQVTLSCSPISGHRSVSWYQQTPGQGLQFLFEYFSETQRNKGNFPGRFSGRQFSNSRSEMNVSTLELGDSALYLCASSLGGEGGYTFGSGTRLTVV.

There are many counts of this clonotype. The chain has TRBV10-3 and TRBJ2-1; D ambiguous. The CDR3 extends over 15 amino acids. V was pared by 3 bases and J by 6 bases, with 15 bases between. The germline V gene encodes CDR1 ENHRY and CDR2 SYGVKD. The CDR3: CAISESAGQGNEQFF. The CDR3 DNA reads as TGTGCCATCAGTGAATCGGCAGGCCAAGGCAATGAGCAGTTCTTC.

This chain links TRBV5-1 with TRBJ2-4; D not resolved. V was cut by 0 bases and J by 15 bases, with 19 bases left in between. The germline V gene encodes CDR1 SGHRS and CDR2 YFSETQ. CDR3 length equals 14 residues. The CDR3 reads CASSLGTDGLNGYF. In nucleotides, the CDR3 is TGCGCCAGCAGCTTGGGGACCGACGGCTTGAATGGGTACTTC.

The J gene is TRBJ2-3, the V gene TRBV6-5; TRBD2 matches 11 bases. This CDR3 region has 13 residues. V gave up 10 bases and J gave up 9 bases; unmatched junction bases: 9. Germline-derived CDR1 and CDR2 are MNHEY and SVGAGI. The CDR3 protein is CATKLAGVQTQYF. The CDR3 DNA reads TGTGCCACCAAACTAGCGGGAGTACAAACGCAGTATTTT.

This clonotype has just a few counts. V and J are TRBV7-9 and TRBJ2-7; TRBD2 agrees at 9 bases. Germline V gene data show CDR1 as SEHNR and CDR2 as FQNEAQ (reference sequence). The CDR3 length is 13 residues. V trimming: 6 bases; J trimming: 10 bases; junction bases outside the gene matches: 10. The CDR3 is CASSPNLAGAQYF. CDR3 in DNA: TGTGCCAGCAGTCCCAATTTAGCGGGAGCTCAGTACTTC.

There are a few counts of this clonotype. The V and J genes are TRBV5-1 and TRBJ2-4; D is perhaps TRBD1 (6 bases). The CDR3 runs to 17 residues. CDR1 is SGHRS and CDR2 is YFSETQ in the germline V gene. Trimming left V 2 bases short and J 8 bases short, with 23 bases between. The CDR3 spells CASSFGPPAHQGHIQYF. The DNA of the CDR3 is TGCGCCAGCAGCTTTGGTCCCCCCGCCCATCAGGGGCACATTCAGTACTTC.

This chain uses TRBV12-3 or TRBV12-4 with TRBJ1-1; D is unresolved. The CDR3 is 14 residues long. Trimming cost V 7 bases and J 1 base, with 13 bases left between them. The CDR3 protein is CASNAGLANTEAFF. The CDR3 coding sequence is TGTGCCAGCAACGCCGGCTTGGCGAACACTGAAGCTTTCTTT.

This chain connects TRBV5-1 to TRBJ1-2; possibly TRBD1 for D (6 bases). Germline V gene lookup returns CDR1 SGHRS and CDR2 YFSETQ. This CDR3 has 14 residues. Deletions cut 0 bases from V and 4 bases from J, with 10 bases between. The CDR3 loop is CASSLGDILYGYTF. Written as DNA, the CDR3 is TGCGCCAGCAGCTTGGGGGACATCCTCTATGGCTACACCTTC.

This clonotype was counted a few times. The chain joins TRBV7-2 to TRBJ2-5; 9 bases match TRBD1. This CDR3 is 17 amino acids long. The germline V gene encodes CDR1 SGHTA and CDR2 FQGNSA. V was clipped by 0 bases and J by 2 bases; unmatched bases: 7. DNA of the CDR3: TGTGCCAGCAGCTTAGCGCCTGTAGGGACAGGGCAAGAGACCCAGTACTTC. Translating it yields CASSLAPVGTGQETQYF.

The chain uses TRBV18 and TRBJ2-5; the match to TRBD1 covers 7 bases. The germline V gene has CDR1 KGHSH and CDR2 LQKENI. The length of the CDR3 is 11 residues. The CDR3 region is CATGTEETQYF. The CDR3 bases are TGTGCAACAGGGACAGAAGAGACCCAGTACTTC.

In this sample, this clonotype turned up a few times. CDR3 loop: CSAREFQRVSETQYF. The CDR3, as DNA: TGCAGTGCTAGAGAGTTCCAGCGGGTTTCGGAGACCCAGTACTTC. The rearrangement joins TRBV20-1 to TRBJ2-5, with a weak D call TRBD2 (6 bases). Germline CDR1 DFQATT, CDR2 SNEGSKA (reference sequence). V gave up 0 bases and J gave up 5 bases, with 16 bases separating them. This CDR3 comprises 15 residues.

The rearrangement joins TRBV5-1 to TRBJ2-2; no firm D call. Germline loops: CDR1 SGHRS, CDR2 YFSETQ. The CDR3 has 17 amino acids. The germline V and J ends were trimmed by 0 bases and 3 bases, with 15 bases remaining between them. As DNA, the CDR3 is TGCGCCAGCAGCTTGGCCGTCAACCTAATATACACCGGGGAGCTGTTTTTT. Its translation is CASSLAVNLIYTGELFF. The variable domain in full, with the rest retrieved from reference TRBV5-1 and TRBJ2-2, is KAGVTQTPRYLIKTRGQQVTLSCSPISGHRSVSWYQQTPGQGLQFLFEYFSETQRNKGNFPGRFSGRQFSNSRSEMNVSTLELGDSALYLCASSLAVNLIYTGELFFGEGSRLTVL.

This clonotype was seen more than once but under ten times. The chain joins TRBV20-1 to TRBJ2-1, with 8 bases identical to TRBD2. The CDR3 loop spans 17 amino acids. Trimming took 2 bases from V and 6 from J; bases not matched to a gene: 15. CDR1 and CDR2 from the germline V gene are DFQATT and SNEGSKA (reference sequence). CDR3 nucleotide sequence: TGCAGTGCTAGAAAGACAGACCCGGGAGGGTCAGGCAATGAGCAGTTCTTC. Encoded protein: CSARKTDPGGSGNEQFF.